This T cell receptor (beta chain) derives from a study of cytomegalovirus exposure and HLA in healthy donors. Background on the study: The 95 to 150 validation repertoires used a platform that matched the one used for the 500 to 700 first-cohort repertoires, as a later analysis reported. Study results and limitations: Per published reports, the classifier diagnosed cytomegalovirus status with high specificity and sensitivity. Subsequent analysis revealed that first-cohort TCR clusters tended to co-occur in the 130 or so validation repertoires.

CDR3 size: 15 residues. The J segment lost 1 base and the V segment lost 3 bases, leaving 4 bases of the junction unmatched. Germline assignment: CDR1 SGHRS and CDR2 YFSETQ. TCRdb keeps only in-frame clones here, not all; method: immunoSEQ multiplex PCR. The sample has some 170,000 clones, approximately 89% seen once; the top ten hold 2% to 3%. These donors were members of the roughly 120-subject validation cohort, a group separate from the approximately 700-subject first cohort. To note about this clone: Its antigen is unknown.

This clonotype was obtained from a young man in good health and CMV-seropositive. Source material: PBMCs. The rearrangement joins TRBV5-1 to TRBJ2-3; TRBD2 matches at 8 bases. The CDR3 reads CASSYIGGGTDTQYF. In DNA, the CDR3 is TGCGCCAGCAGCTACATCGGGGGGGGCACAGATACGCAGTATTTT.